This T cell receptor (beta chain) was captured in a study of shared clonotypes between healthy human individuals. CDR1 is MNHEY, CDR2 SVGAGI, per germline. This CDR3 contains 15 residues. V was pared by 8 bases and J by 0 bases, with 14 bases between. Generated by immunoSEQ multiplex PCR, the TCRdb table keeps only in-frame clones and is missing some. Among under 2,000,000 clones, approximately 94% were seen once, and the ten largest hold less than 1.5%. CD45RO negativity and positive selection for CCR7 defined naive CD8 cells, a population that excluded terminally differentiated effector memory CD45RA+ cells.

Source material: naive CD8+ T cells sorted from blood. The chain carries TRBV6-5 and TRBJ2-1, with D uncertain. The receptor was isolated from a man aged 18 to 30 in good health. CDR3 coding DNA: TGTGCCAGCGCTTCCGAGAAAAACTCCTACAATGAGCAGTTCTTC. Translating it yields CASASEKNSYNEQFF.